A single sample gave rise to the 7 T cell receptor beta chains below, sequenced in a study of cytomegalovirus exposure and HLA in healthy donors. The PCR employed 60 Vbeta primers together with 13 Jbeta primers. Repertoires were generated with immunoSEQ multiplex PCR, while TCRdb's copy carries only in-frame clones and drops some. The repertoire has around 110,000 clones, approximately 81% of them found once; the top ten carry 2% to 2.5%. Source material: PBMCs. These receptors came from a man between 25 and 39 years old in good health and CMV-seronegative.

The V gene is TRBV10-1, the J gene TRBJ2-7; possible D gene TRBD1, 5 bases. In germline, CDR1 is WNHNN, CDR2 SYGVQD (reference sequence). Between the trimmed V and J ends, which lost 6 bases and 2 bases, there was a span of 11 bases. The CDR3 spans 13 residues. CDR3 sequence reads: CASSPGKTYEQYF. The CDR3 nucleotides are TGCGCCAGCAGCCCAGGGAAAACCTACGAGCAGTACTTC.

The chain has TRBV27 and TRBJ1-3; possibly TRBD1 for D (6 bases). The germline gives CDR1 MNHEY, CDR2 SMNVEV (reference sequence). The V end was cut by 5 bases, the J end by 3 bases, with 11 bases between. This CDR3 spans 14 amino acids. The CDR3 bases are TGTGCCAGCAGTGTAGGGGGGGTTGGAAACACCATATATTTT. This sequence encodes CASSVGGVGNTIYF.

This chain uses TRBV7-9 with TRBJ2-5; 9 nucleotides line up with TRBD2. The CDR3 consists of 15 residues. After removal of 5 bases from V and 2 bases from J, the junction contained 6 bases not matched to a gene. CDR1 is SEHNR and CDR2 is FQNEAQ in the germline V gene (reference sequence). Here the CDR3 reads CASSPRLAEQETQYF. CDR3 sequence (DNA): TGTGCCAGCAGCCCCCGACTAGCGGAACAAGAGACCCAGTACTTC.

V gene TRBV5-4 combines with J gene TRBJ2-7; no firm D call. The V end lost 4 bases, the J end lost 6 bases, and 14 bases lay between the germline ends. The germline CDR1 and CDR2 sequences are SGHNT and YYREEE (reference sequence). The CDR3 contains 13 residues. CDR3 region: CASSPPAAREQYF. CDR3 sequence (DNA): TGTGCCAGCAGCCCCCCGGCGGCCCGCGAGCAGTACTTC. Supplemented by reference TRBV5-4 and TRBJ2-7, the full variable domain reads ETGVTQSPTHLIKTRGQQVTLRCSSQSGHNTVSWYQQALGQGPQFIFQYYREEENGRGNFPPRFSGLQFPNYSSELNVNALELDDSALYLCASSPPAAREQYFGPGTRLTVT.

The rearrangement joins TRBV10-3 to TRBJ2-7, with D hard to call. Germline V gives CDR1 ENHRY, CDR2 SYGVKD. The V and J ends lost 3 bases and 3 bases respectively, with 15 bases between them. The CDR3 extends over 15 amino acids. Here the CDR3 DNA reads TGTGCCATCAGTGATCACGCACGGAGCTTCTACGAGCAGTACTTC. Its translation: CAISDHARSFYEQYF.

The genes are TRBV5-1 and TRBJ2-4; perhaps TRBD2 as D (5 bases). V was trimmed by 2 bases and J by 8 bases, leaving 20 bases between them. From germline, CDR1 is SGHRS and CDR2 YFSETQ. The CDR3 runs 16 residues. The CDR3 loop reads CASSFGDTLEGDIQYF. DNA of the CDR3: TGCGCCAGCAGCTTCGGAGACACCCTAGAGGGTGACATTCAGTACTTC.

The V gene is TRBV30, the J gene TRBJ1-1; a possible D gene is TRBD1 (5 bases). The ends were cut back, 3 bases at V and 3 bases at J, with 11 bases in the middle. The germline V gene has CDR1 GTSNPN and CDR2 SVGIG (reference sequence). The CDR3 has 13 residues. CDR3 bases: TGTGCCTGGAGCCCACAGGCCCACACTGAAGCTTTCTTT. Translated, it gives CAWSPQAHTEAFF.